Detailed here is one TCR beta chain. These data belong to a study of blood T cells in healthy people across ages. The germline gives CDR1 SQVTM, CDR2 ANQGSEA. J gave up 0 bases and V 1 base, and 8 bases lay outside the gene matches. The CDR3 has 17 residues. It was with a sample-barcoded 5' primer and a J-beta primer mix that a second PCR of roughly 6 to 12 cycles was run. TCRdb fed the 5' RACE reads into MiXCR, producing one record per CDR3 protein. Among 1 million or so distinct CDR3 sequences listed, 40% to 45% were seen once. Sequencing used blood. The rearrangement uses TRBV29-1 and TRBJ2-1; 8 bases fit TRBD2. The clonotype originates from a woman aged 55 to 70 in good health. The CDR3 coding sequence is TGCAGCGTTGAAGGGCAATCCGGGACTAGCTCCTACAATGAGCAGTTCTTC. It codes for CSVEGQSGTSSYNEQFF.